This T cell receptor beta chain appears in the sequencing data of a study of blood T cell repertoires in COVID-19 (dated by TCRdb to 2020 to 2021). Turning to the overall study: Samples from collaborators originated in the United States, Italy and Spain and spanned both the acute and convalescent phases of COVID-19. The sample metadata nearly always contained a de-identified subject ID, COVID-19 status, age in years and sex. The material from the prospective study consisted of cDNA or gDNA derived from T cells, B-cell-depleted T cells, or PBMCs. The samples were drawn from two sources: the first 160 participants of the ongoing ImmuneRACE study, and 1,254 subjects contributed by 6 global collaborators. The dataset comprised deeply sampled blood TCRbeta repertoires from subjects exposed to, actively infected with, or recovered from COVID-19. A freely available public database, intended as a resource for researchers studying the immune response to SARS-CoV-2, is where the repertoires were released. HLA class I and class II types, where available, came from metadata supplied by the sample provider rather than from assay-based typing.

The cysteine opens and the phenylalanine closes a CDR3 of 12 amino acids. The sequence is cut down to CDR3 DNA, 36 bases in frame from base 1. Unmatched junction bases come to 1, with V trimmed by 8 bases and J by 5 bases. Taken from the germline V gene (reference sequence), the CDR1 and CDR2 loops are LNHDA and SQIVND. Comment on this clone: The specificity of this receptor is unknown. Base qualities are missing; no much larger clone stands one base away.

Broader findings and caveats from the paper: The amount of clinical and demographic metadata varied by source and participant and was provided uncurated.

A second Seattle source provided samples from volunteer blood donors who had recovered from COVID-19. Whole blood was collected in K2EDTA tubes by collaborating institutions according to the institutions' own protocols. For TCRbeta analysis, collaborators shipped samples as frozen whole blood, isolated PBMCs, or DNA extracted from either of those sample types. TCRbeta CDR3 regions were amplified from genomic DNA by means of the immunoSEQ Assay, a bias-controlled multiplex PCR. For the original study's pipeline: Within the assay, amplification of reference gene primers was used to estimate how many nucleated cells each sample contained. To quantify the absolute abundance of each unique TCRbeta CDR3 rearrangement, sequence reads were collapsed and filtered. Productive Simpson clonality was computed per sample as the square root of Simpson's diversity index over productive rearrangements. Here the immuneACCESS table is served through TCRdb, limited to in-frame sequences with V and J called. Missing clones are a known gap in these copies; in checked studies unresolved V genes cover under half, and the rest lacks a known reason. The V and J calls and the clone size are those of that table, but D and trimming were determined from the DNA. Recorded for this sample are 80,000 to 100,000 clones; around 81% of them occurred a single time. The top ten hold about 8.7% of the sample.

The specimen sequenced was peripheral blood. This receptor was taken from a man in his fifties who had recovered from COVID-19. In this chain, TRBV19 is recombined with TRBJ1-5; a stretch of 9 junction bases matches TRBD1. Here is the DNA: TGTGCCAGTTGGGACAGGGATCAGCCCCAGCATTTT. Its translation reads: CASWDRDQPQHF.